Sequencing of this TCR beta chain was carried out in a study of T cell changes during pregnancy in multiple sclerosis. V lost 5 bases, J lost 5 bases, and 9 bases stayed unmatched. Looked up from germline, CDR1 is SGHAT and CDR2 is FQNNGV. The CDR3 loop spans 14 amino acids. This table comes from immunoSEQ multiplex PCR, and its TCRdb copy is limited to in-frame clones, with some not included. The repertoire holds approximately 90,000 clones, with around 94% as singletons. This chain links TRBV11-2 with TRBJ2-7, with 7 nucleotides matching TRBD2. Specimen: peripheral blood, collected in the third trimester of pregnancy. The TCR was taken from a female donor with multiple sclerosis, enrolled in a pregnancy study. CDR3 DNA sequence: TGTGCCAGCAGCGCCCGGGACTATGTCAACGAGCAGTACTTC. This encodes CASSARDYVNEQYF.